A selection of T cell receptor beta chains follows, all from one sample in a study of cytomegalovirus exposure and HLA in healthy donors. Sequencing was performed with immunoSEQ multiplex PCR; in TCRdb, only in-frame clones are kept and a portion is missing. The sample records 150,000 or so clones, about 81% being singletons. The sample comprised PBMCs. The source of these receptors is a young man in good health and CMV-seronegative. Each CDR3 is given with its conserved first and last residue. D genes are given only for firm matches. Clone size is given for some rows only: seen once, a few or many times, or a class if the clone is expanded.

j_call,clone_size,d_call,v_call,cdr3_nt,cdr3_aa
TRBJ2-1,NA,NA,TRBV29-1,TGCAGCGTTGGACGGGGGGCTAATGAGCAGTTCTTC,CSVGRGANEQFF
TRBJ1-2,NA,NA,TRBV13,TGTGCCAGCAGCTTCGGACAGACATATGGCTACACCTTC,CASSFGQTYGYTF
TRBJ2-7,NA,TRBD1,TRBV7-9,TGTGCCAGCAGTTCCGGGACAGGGAATGACGAGCAGTACTTC,CASSSGTGNDEQYF
TRBJ1-2,NA,NA,TRBV28,TGTGCCAGCACGGTGACAGGTACCCGCGGGAACTATGGCTACACCTTC,CASTVTGTRGNYGYTF
TRBJ2-1,NA,NA,TRBV6-1,TGTGCCAGCAGTGAAGATCGGGGGAATGAGCAGTTCTTC,CASSEDRGNEQFF
TRBJ2-7,few,TRBD1,TRBV30,TGTGCCTGGGGACCGGGACAGGGATACTACGAGCAGTACTTC,CAWGPGQGYYEQYF
TRBJ2-7,NA,NA,TRBV6-6,TGTGCCAGCAGTTACTCGGTGGAGCCTTCCTACGAGCAGTACTTC,CASSYSVEPSYEQYF
TRBJ1-1,few,NA,TRBV29-1,TGCAGCCTCAAGGGGGGAGGGACTGAAGCTTTCTTT,CSLKGGGTEAFF
TRBJ2-2,NA,NA,TRBV19,TGTGCCAGTAGTATACCGACTAGTAAGTCCGGGGAGCTGTTTTTT,CASSIPTSKSGELFF
TRBJ1-5,NA,TRBD1,TRBV28,TGTGCCAGCAGTCTTTACGGGACAGGGAATCAGCCCCAGCATTTT,CASSLYGTGNQPQHF
TRBJ2-7,NA,TRBD1,TRBV6-5,TGTGCCAGCAGCTGGACAGGGGACGAGCAGTACTTC,CASSWTGDEQYF
TRBJ1-5,NA,TRBD1,TRBV19,TGTGCCAGTAGTCCCCTCGACAGGGGGAGCAATCAGCCCCAGCATTTT,CASSPLDRGSNQPQHF
TRBJ1-2,NA,NA,TRBV6-6,TGTGCCAGCAGAGGACAGAAGGGCTATGGCTACACCTTC,CASRGQKGYGYTF
TRBJ1-2,NA,NA,TRBV5-1,TGCGCCAGCAGCGGGGCCGACGGGAGACCTTATGGGAAGACCTTC,CASSGADGRPYGKTF
TRBJ2-5,NA,TRBD1,TRBV11-1,TGTGCCAGCAGAGATAGGGACAGGCTGGGGGAGACCCAGTACTTC,CASRDRDRLGETQYF
TRBJ2-3,once,TRBD1,TRBV2,TGTGCCAGCAGGGGGACAGGAAAAGATACGCAGTATTTT,CASRGTGKDTQYF
TRBJ1-2,few,TRBD1,TRBV29-1,TGCAGCGTTCCGGGACAGGGGGCCCAAGGCTACACCTTC,CSVPGQGAQGYTF
TRBJ1-1,NA,NA,TRBV11-2,TGTGCCAGCAGCTTAGGAGGCCTGATAGCTTTCTTT,CASSLGGLIAFF
TRBJ2-7,few,TRBD1,TRBV11-3,TGTGCCAGCAGCCCCCGGACAGGAGGCGAGCAGTACTTC,CASSPRTGGEQYF
TRBJ2-3,once,NA,TRBV28,TGTGCCAGCAGTTTAACAGTCAGCACAGATACGCAGTATTTT,CASSLTVSTDTQYF
TRBJ1-2,NA,NA,TRBV6-1,TGTGCCAGCAGTGAACAGGGATTAACTAACTATGGCTACACCTTC,CASSEQGLTNYGYTF